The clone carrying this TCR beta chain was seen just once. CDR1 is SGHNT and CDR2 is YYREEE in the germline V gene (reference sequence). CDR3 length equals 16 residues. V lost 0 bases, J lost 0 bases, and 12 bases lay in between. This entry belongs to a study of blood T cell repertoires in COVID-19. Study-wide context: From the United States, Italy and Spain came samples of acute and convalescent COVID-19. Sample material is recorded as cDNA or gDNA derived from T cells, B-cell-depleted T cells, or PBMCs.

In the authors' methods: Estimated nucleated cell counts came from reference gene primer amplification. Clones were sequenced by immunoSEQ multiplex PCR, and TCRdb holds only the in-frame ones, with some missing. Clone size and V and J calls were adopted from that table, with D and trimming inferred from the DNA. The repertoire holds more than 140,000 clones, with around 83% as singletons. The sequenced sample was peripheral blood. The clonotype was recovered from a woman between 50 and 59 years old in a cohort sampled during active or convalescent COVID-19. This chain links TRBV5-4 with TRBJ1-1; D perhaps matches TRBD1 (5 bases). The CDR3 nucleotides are TGTGCCAGCAGCTTGGTGGGGGGACGGATGAACACTGAAGCTTTCTTT. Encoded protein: CASSLVGGRMNTEAFF.